These 15 T cell receptor beta chains originate from one sample sequenced in a study of shared clonotypes between healthy human individuals. Assay used: immunoSEQ multiplex PCR; TCRdb lists only in-frame clones, some missing. The table shows about 500,000 clones, with 75% to 80% occurring only once. The sample taken for sequencing was PBMCs. Receptors originate from a woman aged 35 to 49 in good health. Some clones in this sample may be carry-over from other donors' samples.

This clone was counted at least ten times. This specimen includes other DNA sequences encoding the same CDR3. The chain joins TRBV6-5 to TRBJ2-5, with D possibly TRBD2 on 5 matching bases. The length of the CDR3 is 15 residues. Deletions cut 0 bases from V and 2 bases from J, with 10 bases between. Germline lookup yields CDR1 MNHEY and CDR2 SVGAGI. The CDR3 DNA follows: TGTGCCAGCAGTTACTCGGAGGCAGGACAAGAGACCCAGTACTTC. Its protein is CASSYSEAGQETQYF.

This clone was recorded only once. The rearrangement uses TRBV29-1 and TRBJ1-1, with 12 nucleotides matching TRBD1. With V trimmed by 3 bases and J by 6 bases, 8 bases remained unmatched. This CDR3 comprises 15 residues. Germline V lookup: CDR1 SQVTM, CDR2 ANQGSEA. In DNA, the CDR3 is TGCAGCGTTGAGGGACCCGGGACAGGGGGCGCTGAAGCTTTCTTT. This encodes CSVEGPGTGGAEAFF.

The chain is built from TRBV29-1 and TRBJ2-1, with D maybe TRBD2 (6 bases). Germline V gene sequence: CDR1 SQVTM, CDR2 ANQGSEA. The V and J ends lost 0 bases and 12 bases respectively, with 27 bases between them. The CDR3 consists of 17 residues. This CDR3 is CSVEEVLGSPTWGRQFF. CDR3 DNA: TGCAGCGTTGAAGAGGTGCTCGGGAGTCCCACCTGGGGTAGGCAGTTCTTC.

This clone was recorded a few times. The same CDR3 is also encoded by other DNA sequences in this sample. The V gene is TRBV7-3, the J gene TRBJ1-1; weak D call: TRBD1 (5 bases). The CDR3 consists of 14 residues. Deletions cut 1 base from V and 5 bases from J, with 11 bases between. CDR1 and CDR2 from the germline V gene are SGHTA and FQGTGA. The CDR3 sequence: CASSLMGPGTEAFF. CDR3 bases: TGTGCCAGCAGCTTAATGGGGCCAGGGACTGAAGCTTTCTTT.

The chain is built from TRBV6-5 and TRBJ2-7, with 9 bases lining up with TRBD2. V was clipped by 3 bases and J by 7 bases; unmatched bases: 7. Germline V gives CDR1 MNHEY, CDR2 SVGAGI. The length of the CDR3 is 14 residues. CDR3 DNA: TGTGCCAGCAGTTATCCGGGACTAGCTCAGGAGCAGTACTTC. Translated: CASSYPGLAQEQYF.

This rearrangement joins TRBV28 to TRBJ2-7; TRBD1 or TRBD2 may be the D gene (5 bases each). Deletions cut 6 bases from V and 0 bases from J, with 12 bases between. CDR3 length: 14 residues. Germline assignment: CDR1 MDHEN and CDR2 SYDVKM. The CDR3 spells CASSSPGGSYEQYF. The CDR3 DNA sequence: TGTGCCAGCAGCTCTCCTGGGGGCTCCTACGAGCAGTACTTC.

J is TRBJ2-7 and V is TRBV7-2; 7 nucleotides line up with TRBD2. The CDR3 has 14 amino acids. From germline, CDR1 is SGHTA and CDR2 FQGNSA. The ends lost 1 base at V and 2 bases at J; junction bases unmatched: 2. The CDR3 region is CASSLGGRPYEQYF. DNA for the CDR3: TGTGCCAGCAGCTTAGGCGGGAGACCCTACGAGCAGTACTTC.

In the case of this clone: This sample also contains other DNA sequences that code for the same CDR3. The genes are TRBV29-1 and TRBJ2-7; possibly TRBD1 for D (7 bases). V was pared by 4 bases and J by 1 base, with 11 bases between. Germline V gene data show CDR1 as SQVTM and CDR2 as ANQGSEA. The CDR3 has 13 amino acids. CDR3 DNA: TGCAGCGTTGGACAGGGAGGATCCTACGAGCAGTACTTC. The encoded protein is CSVGQGGSYEQYF.

This chain links TRBV18 with TRBJ2-6, with 9 bases lining up with TRBD2. Germline trimming cut 3 bases from V and 0 bases from J; bases unmatched to any gene: 6. Germline V gene sequence: CDR1 KGHSH, CDR2 LQKENI. The CDR3 spans 18 residues. In DNA form, the CDR3 reads TGTGCCAGCTCACCTCGACTAGCGGAGAACTCTGGGGCCAACGTCCTGACTTTC. It specifies CASSPRLAENSGANVLTF.

The rearrangement links TRBV2 to TRBJ1-1; TRBD1 might be the D (5 bases). Trimming left V 8 bases short and J 4 bases short, with 14 bases between. CDR1 SNHLY and CDR2 FYNNEI come from the germline V gene. This CDR3 region has 13 residues. This chain's CDR3 is CASQVMGGTEAFF. The CDR3 DNA follows: TGTGCCAGCCAGGTTATGGGGGGCACTGAAGCTTTCTTT.

The chain links TRBV2 to TRBJ2-2; 7 bases are a match to TRBD1. CDR3 length: 14 residues. Germline V gives CDR1 SNHLY, CDR2 FYNNEI. Germline trimming cut 9 bases from V and 6 bases from J; bases unmatched to any gene: 10. The CDR3, as DNA: TGTGCCAGGACCAAGACAGGGAGATCCGGGGAGCTGTTTTTT. It specifies CARTKTGRSGELFF.

The chain combines TRBV7-9 with TRBJ2-1; no reliable D call. Germline CDR1 reads SEHNR; CDR2 reads FQNEAQ (reference sequence). This CDR3 contains 13 residues. Between the trimmed V and J ends, which lost 5 bases and 10 bases, there was a span of 15 bases. The CDR3 sequence: CASSPTEFGEQFF. CDR3 nucleotides: TGTGCCAGCAGCCCGACCGAGTTCGGCGAGCAGTTCTTC.

The chain has TRBV7-8 and TRBJ2-7, with 8 bases aligning to TRBD1. The V gene's germline CDR1 is SGHVS and CDR2 FQNEAQ. This CDR3 is built from 14 residues. V lost 1 base to trimming and J lost 5 bases; unmatched junction nucleotides: 4. The CDR3 region has the DNA TGTGCCAGCAGCTTAGGGGGACAGGTTAACGAGCAGTACTTC. Translating it yields CASSLGGQVNEQYF.

Only a few counts were recorded for this clone. This chain connects TRBV11-2 to TRBJ2-1; 7 bases map to TRBD2. The CDR3 runs 15 residues. The germline V gene encodes CDR1 SGHAT and CDR2 FQNNGV. J gave up 6 bases and V 0 bases, and 5 bases lay outside the gene matches. CDR3 sequence (DNA): TGTGCCAGCAGCTTAGACAGCGGGGCACTCAATGAGCAGTTCTTC. Translated, it gives CASSLDSGALNEQFF. The complete variable domain, with remaining parts taken from reference TRBV11-2 and TRBJ2-1, reads EAGVAQSPRYKIIEKRQSVAFWCNPISGHATLYWYQQILGQGPKLLIQFQNNGVVDDSQLPKDRFSAERLKGVDSTLKIQPAKLEDSAVYLCASSLDSGALNEQFFGPGTRLTVL.

This chain joins TRBV7-2 and TRBJ2-5; D gene uncertain. Germline V gene data show CDR1 as SGHTA and CDR2 as FQGNSA. Trimming took off 1 base at V and 2 bases at J, with 8 bases between the two ends. The CDR3 is made up of 14 amino acids. CDR3 region: CASSLGVQQETQYF. Here the CDR3 DNA reads TGTGCCAGCAGCTTAGGGGTCCAACAAGAGACCCAGTACTTC. Combining the CDR3 with reference TRBV7-2 and TRBJ2-5 gives the whole variable domain GAGVSQSPSNKVTEKGKDVELRCDPISGHTALYWYRQSLGQGLEFLIYFQGNSAPDKSGLPSDRFSAERTGGSVSTLTIQRTQQEDSAVYLCASSLGVQQETQYFGPGTRLLVL.